This TCR beta chain comes out of a study of cytomegalovirus exposure and HLA in healthy donors. The germline V gene has CDR1 SGHKS and CDR2 YYEKEE (reference sequence). V was pared by 1 base and J by 6 bases, with 10 bases of the junction left unmatched. The length of the CDR3 is 16 residues. PCR was performed using 60 Vbeta and 13 Jbeta primers. Measured with immunoSEQ multiplex PCR; TCRdb has only the in-frame clones, and not every one. The repertoire holds 85,000 to 120,000 clones, with about two thirds as singletons. The V call is TRBV5-5, the J call TRBJ2-7; 10 nucleotides match TRBD2. Input material: PBMCs. The clonotype comes from a female donor in good health and CMV-seronegative. This chain's CDR3 is CASSLKGSGLATEQYF. As DNA, the CDR3 is TGTGCCAGCAGCTTGAAGGGTTCGGGACTAGCGACCGAGCAGTACTTC.